The clone carrying this TCR beta chain was observed at least ten times. TCR beta libraries were built with iRepertoire HTBI primers and Arm-PCR of CDR3 regions. TCRdb ran MiXCR on the multiplex PCR reads and lists one entry per CDR3 protein. The sample includes 400,000 or so distinct CDR3 sequences, 23% of them seen just once. The sample comes from a study of regulatory T cells in long-lasting Graves disease. V lost 6 bases, J lost 6 bases, and 17 bases lay in between. Germline-derived CDR1 and CDR2 are DFQATT and SNEGSKA (reference sequence). The length of the CDR3 is 13 residues. Time point here: persistent/refractory GD, antithyroid drugs over 5 years with positive TRAb. Isolated PBMC RNA provided the starting material for the TCR library.

Sequences were derived from peripheral blood mononuclear cells (PBMCs), sampled when the disease was refractory, from a patient treated with antithyroid drugs. The origin of this receptor is a female donor with Graves disease. The chain uses TRBV20-1 and TRBJ1-2, with D possibly matching TRBD1 (6 bases). The CDR3 region is CSAKEGGTHGYTF. The CDR3, as DNA: TGCAGTGCCAAAGAGGGGGGGACACATGGCTACACCTTC.